The 19 T cell receptor beta chains presented below share a single source sample, sequenced in a study of blood T cell repertoires in COVID-19. Libraries were prepared by immunoSEQ multiplex PCR; TCRdb keeps only in-frame clonotypes and omits some of them. The sample has roughly 130,000 clones; 84% are singletons. What was sequenced was PBMCs or T cells enriched from blood (not recorded which). The source of these receptors is a woman in her 30s who had recovered from COVID-19.

The V call is TRBV5-1, the J call TRBJ2-1, with a tentative D call TRBD2 (6 bases). The CDR3 runs 18 residues. CDR1 and CDR2 from the germline V gene are SGHRS and YFSETQ. Trimming removed 4 bases from V and 3 bases from J, with 23 bases in between. The CDR3 loop is CASSPTPQGRRGYNEQFF. The CDR3 DNA follows: TGCGCCAGCAGCCCCACGCCCCAGGGCCGGAGGGGCTACAATGAGCAGTTCTTC.

This clone has only a few counts. The chain recombines TRBV30 with TRBJ1-4; D call uncertain. The CDR3 spans 19 residues. The V gene's germline CDR1 is GTSNPN and CDR2 SVGIG (reference sequence). V was shortened by 0 bases and J by 0 bases, with 20 bases between the two germline ends. The DNA of the CDR3 is TGTGCCTGGAGTGTAATCCTCACCGTCGGACTGGCAACTAATGAAAAACTGTTTTTT. It encodes CAWSVILTVGLATNEKLFF.

This clone was observed a single time. The chain links TRBV4-3 to TRBJ2-3, with unresolved D. Trimming removed 5 bases at V and 0 bases at J, with 6 bases between. CDR1 is LGHNA, CDR2 YSLEER, per germline. This CDR3 spans 13 amino acids. CDR3 sequence: CASSATSTDTQYF. The CDR3 region has the DNA TGCGCCAGCAGCGCAACAAGCACAGATACGCAGTATTTT.

The J gene is TRBJ2-1, the V gene TRBV28, with D possibly TRBD1 on 5 matching bases. Germline V gives CDR1 MDHEN, CDR2 SYDVKM. The CDR3 loop spans 13 amino acids. V was trimmed by 1 base and J by 15 bases, leaving 16 bases between them. The CDR3 DNA follows: TGTGCCAGCAGTTTATATATCACAGGAGTGTGGTTCTTC. It codes for CASSLYITGVWFF.

The V and J genes are TRBV19 and TRBJ1-2; 7 bases align to TRBD1. Germline V gene lookup returns CDR1 LNHDA and CDR2 SQIVND (reference sequence). This CDR3 region has 15 residues. V was pared by 5 bases and J by 2 bases, with 8 bases of the junction left unmatched. The CDR3 coding sequence is TGTGCCAGTAGTCGAACTAGACAGGGCAACTATGGCTACACCTTC. Translation gives CASSRTRQGNYGYTF. The complete variable domain, with remaining parts taken from reference TRBV19 and TRBJ1-2, reads DGGITQSPKYLFRKEGQNVTLSCEQNLNHDAMYWYRQDPGQGLRLIYYSQIVNDFQKGDIAEGYSVSREKKESFPLTVTSAQKNPTAFYLCASSRTRQGNYGYTFGSGTRLTVV.

DNA of the CDR3: TGTGCCACTCGTAGACTAAATCAGCCCCAGCATTTT. Amino acid sequence: CATRRLNQPQHF. This chain joins TRBV2 and TRBJ1-5; D not resolved. V was trimmed by 10 bases and J by 4 bases, leaving 11 bases between them. The CDR3 is 12 amino acids. Germline-derived CDR1 and CDR2 are SNHLY and FYNNEI.

The chain has TRBV5-6 and TRBJ2-1; maybe TRBD2 (6 bases). Germline CDR1 is SGHDT and CDR2 is YYEEEE. The CDR3 has 15 amino acids. Trimming took 4 bases from V and 6 from J, leaving 17 bases between them. CDR3 in amino acids: CASSPRGTRGNEQFF. CDR3 nucleotides: TGTGCCAGCAGCCCGCGCGGGACTCGGGGCAATGAGCAGTTCTTC.

The chain employs TRBV24-1 and TRBJ2-1; 11 nucleotides align to TRBD2. V was pared by 1 base and J by 7 bases, with 5 bases of the junction left unmatched. The germline CDR1 and CDR2 sequences are KGHDR and SFDVKD. This CDR3 comprises 16 residues. The CDR3 is CATSDFMGLAVNEQFF. For the CDR3, the DNA is TGTGCCACCAGTGATTTTATGGGACTAGCGGTAAATGAGCAGTTCTTC.

This clone appeared once. The chain employs TRBV5-5 and TRBJ1-3, with D perhaps TRBD1 (5 bases). The CDR3 consists of 19 residues. CDR1 and CDR2 (germline): SGHKS, YYEKEE (reference sequence). The V end was cut by 2 bases, the J end by 4 bases, with 25 bases between. CDR3 bases: TGTGCCAGCAGCTTATTTCTTCTGGATTTGCGGCAGGGAGGAAACACCATATATTTT. Translated, it gives CASSLFLLDLRQGGNTIYF. The variable domain in full, completed from reference TRBV5-5 and TRBJ1-3, reads DAGVTQSPTHLIKTRGQQVTLRCSPISGHKSVSWYQQVLGQGPQFIFQYYEKEERGRGNFPDRFSARQFPNYSSELNVNALLLGDSALYLCASSLFLLDLRQGGNTIYFGEGSWLTVV.

The chain uses TRBV3-1 (or the pseudogene TRBV3-2) and TRBJ1-2, with D possibly matching TRBD1 (6 bases). Germline V gene lookup returns CDR1 LGHDT and CDR2 YNNKEL (reference sequence). The CDR3 consists of 17 residues. Trimming removed 0 bases at V and 4 bases at J, with 18 bases between. The chain's CDR3 is CASSQDLGAPPGYGYTF. In nucleotides, the CDR3 is TGTGCCAGCAGCCAAGATCTGGGGGCTCCCCCCGGCTATGGCTACACCTTC.

The J gene is TRBJ2-1, the V gene TRBV7-2; D is unclear. The germline gives CDR1 SGHTA, CDR2 FQGNSA. V gave up 5 bases and J gave up 11 bases, with 13 bases separating them. The CDR3 length is 12 residues. The CDR3 reads CASSNSRNQQFF. The CDR3 region has the DNA TGTGCCAGCAGCAATAGCCGGAACCAGCAGTTCTTC.

This chain connects TRBV12-3 or TRBV12-4 to TRBJ2-3; a possible D gene is TRBD1 (5 bases). The CDR3 runs to 13 residues. Between the trimmed V and J ends, which lost 6 bases and 3 bases, there was a span of 10 bases. CDR3 residues: CASSRDRTDTQYF. The CDR3 coding sequence is TGTGCCAGCAGCAGGGATCGGACAGATACGCAGTATTTT.

J is TRBJ2-1 and V is TRBV7-2; D uncertain. The germline V gene has CDR1 SGHTA and CDR2 FQGNSA. This CDR3 is built from 16 residues. V was shortened by 5 bases and J by 1 base, with 15 bases between the two germline ends. The CDR3 DNA sequence: TGTGCCAGCAGCCTACGACTCTACCCATCCTACAATGAGCAGTTCTTC. Translated, it gives CASSLRLYPSYNEQFF.

This clone was found once. The chain links TRBV12-5 to TRBJ2-2, with 12 bases matching TRBD2. Unmatched junction bases numbered 8, after V lost 6 bases and J lost 6 bases. The germline gives CDR1 LGHNT, CDR2 FRNRAP. The CDR3 consists of 16 residues. In nucleotides, the CDR3 is TGTGCTAGTGGACTTGGACTAGCGGGGCTTGCCGGGGAGCTGTTTTTT. This sequence encodes CASGLGLAGLAGELFF.

This clone appeared once. CDR3 nucleotides: TGCGCCAGCAGCCCCGGACACTACACCGGGGAGCTGTTTTTT. This sequence encodes CASSPGHYTGELFF. The chain uses TRBV4-3 and TRBJ2-2; D possibly corresponds to TRBD1 (5 bases). Germline CDR1 reads LGHNA; CDR2 reads YSLEER. The CDR3 extends over 14 amino acids. Trimming took off 4 bases at V and 3 bases at J, with 9 bases between the two ends.

The chain joins TRBV9 to TRBJ2-2; 10 nucleotides agree with TRBD2. The V segment lost 0 bases and the J segment 5 bases; nucleotides outside the gene matches: 10. Germline loops: CDR1 SGDLS, CDR2 YYNGEE. There are 18 residues in the CDR3. CDR3 bases: TGTGCCAGCAGCGTAGGGGGGCTAGCGGGAGAAAGGACCGGGGAGCTGTTTTTT. It specifies CASSVGGLAGERTGELFF. Variable domain in full (rest from reference TRBV9 and TRBJ2-2): DSGVTQTPKHLITATGQRVTLRCSPRSGDLSVYWYQQSLDQGLQFLIQYYNGEERAKGNILERFSAQQFPDLHSELNLSSLELGDSALYFCASSVGGLAGERTGELFFGEGSRLTVL.

V usage is TRBV19 and J usage is TRBJ2-7, with 8 bases matching TRBD2. J gave up 0 bases and V 5 bases, and 9 bases lay outside the gene matches. CDR3 size: 16 residues. CDR1 and CDR2 from the germline V gene are LNHDA and SQIVND (reference sequence). CDR3 sequence reads: CASSDFHGRGSYEQYF. Here the CDR3 DNA reads TGTGCCAGTAGTGACTTCCACGGGAGGGGCTCCTACGAGCAGTACTTC.

This rearrangement joins TRBV10-3 to TRBJ2-1; the match to TRBD2 covers 7 bases. This CDR3 has 12 residues. Germline CDR1 reads ENHRY; CDR2 reads SYGVKD. J gave up 8 bases and V 10 bases, and 8 bases lay outside the gene matches. CDR3 bases: TGTGCCACCATGACTAGCAAGGATGAGCAGTTCTTC. It yields the protein CATMTSKDEQFF.

CDR3 sequence reads: CASSRRTGAGEKLFF. The CDR3 DNA reads TGTGCCAGCAGCAGAAGGACAGGGGCGGGAGAAAAACTGTTTTTT. The V and J genes are TRBV7-8 and TRBJ1-4, with 9 bases matching TRBD1. Trimming at V came to 5 bases and at J to 8 bases, leaving 9 bases not matched to a gene. The CDR3 consists of 15 residues. CDR1 is SGHVS, CDR2 FQNEAQ, per germline.